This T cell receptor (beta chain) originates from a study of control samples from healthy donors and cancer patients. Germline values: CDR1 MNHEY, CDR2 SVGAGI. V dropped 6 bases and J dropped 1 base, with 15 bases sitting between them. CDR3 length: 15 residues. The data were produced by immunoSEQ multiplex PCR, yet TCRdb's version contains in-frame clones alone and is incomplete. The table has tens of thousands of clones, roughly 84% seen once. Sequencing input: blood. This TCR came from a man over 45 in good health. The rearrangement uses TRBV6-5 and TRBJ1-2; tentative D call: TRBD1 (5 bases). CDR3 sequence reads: CASRTHGHNNYGYTF. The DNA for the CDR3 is TGTGCCAGCAGAACCCACGGACACAATAACTATGGCTACACCTTC.